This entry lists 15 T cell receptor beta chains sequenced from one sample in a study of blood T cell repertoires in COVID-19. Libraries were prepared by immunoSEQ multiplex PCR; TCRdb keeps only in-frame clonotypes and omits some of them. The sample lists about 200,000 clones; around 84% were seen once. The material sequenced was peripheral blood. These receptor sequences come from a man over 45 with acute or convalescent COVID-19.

The CDR3 spells CASSIGPVPLTGELFF. CDR3 nucleotide sequence: TGTGCCAGTAGTATAGGCCCGGTCCCTTTGACCGGGGAGCTGTTTTTT. The genes are TRBV19 and TRBJ2-2, with D unresolved. V lost 1 base and J 5 bases, leaving 14 bases between the germline ends. The CDR3 totals 16 residues. CDR1 LNHDA and CDR2 SQIVND come from the germline V gene (reference sequence). The full variable domain, rest sourced from reference TRBV19 and TRBJ2-2, is DGGITQSPKYLFRKEGQNVTLSCEQNLNHDAMYWYRQDPGQGLRLIYYSQIVNDFQKGDIAEGYSVSREKKESFPLTVTSAQKNPTAFYLCASSIGPVPLTGELFFGEGSRLTVL.

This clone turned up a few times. As DNA, the CDR3 is TGTGCCAGCAGCTCAACACTTACAGGGGGAAGTCGGGGCTACACCTTC. Its protein product is CASSSTLTGGSRGYTF. V gene TRBV11-2 combines with J gene TRBJ1-2; 8 bases are shared with TRBD1. Germline V gives CDR1 SGHAT, CDR2 FQNNGV. The junction had 15 bases not matched to a gene; V was cut back by 4 bases and J by 8 bases. The CDR3 runs 16 residues.

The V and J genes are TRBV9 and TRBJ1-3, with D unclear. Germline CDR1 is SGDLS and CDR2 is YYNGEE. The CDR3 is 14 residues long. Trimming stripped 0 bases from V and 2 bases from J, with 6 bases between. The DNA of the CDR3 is TGTGCCAGCAGCGTAGGGCAGACTGGAAACACCATATATTTT. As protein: CASSVGQTGNTIYF.

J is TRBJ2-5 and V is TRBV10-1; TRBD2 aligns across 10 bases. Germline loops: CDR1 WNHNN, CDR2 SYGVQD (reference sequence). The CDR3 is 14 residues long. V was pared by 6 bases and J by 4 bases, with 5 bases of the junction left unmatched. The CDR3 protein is CASSSGLAAETQYF. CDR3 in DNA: TGCGCCAGCAGCTCTGGACTAGCGGCAGAGACCCAGTACTTC.

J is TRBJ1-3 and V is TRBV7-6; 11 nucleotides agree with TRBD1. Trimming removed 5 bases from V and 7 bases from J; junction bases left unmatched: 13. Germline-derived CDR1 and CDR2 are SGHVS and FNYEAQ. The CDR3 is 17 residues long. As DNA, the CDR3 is TGTGCCAGCAGCCTGTGGACAGGGGGCTCTGTCGGGAACACCATATATTTT. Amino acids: CASSLWTGGSVGNTIYF.

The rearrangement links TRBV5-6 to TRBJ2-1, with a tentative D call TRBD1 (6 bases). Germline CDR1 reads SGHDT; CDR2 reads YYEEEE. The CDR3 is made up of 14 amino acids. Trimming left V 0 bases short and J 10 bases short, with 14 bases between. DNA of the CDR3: TGTGCCAGCAGCTTGGACAGGGCTTTGGGCGAGCAGTTCTTC. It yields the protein CASSLDRALGEQFF.

DNA for the CDR3: TGTGCCAGCAGCCAAGAAGGTGCTAGCGGGGGCCCGAGAACCGGGGAGCTGTTTTTT. This codes for CASSQEGASGGPRTGELFF. The chain links TRBV3-1 (or the pseudogene TRBV3-2) to TRBJ2-2; 10 bases are shared with TRBD2. This CDR3 has 19 amino acids. V trimming: 0 bases; J trimming: 5 bases; junction bases outside the gene matches: 12. The germline CDR1 and CDR2 sequences are LGHDT and YNNKEL (reference sequence).

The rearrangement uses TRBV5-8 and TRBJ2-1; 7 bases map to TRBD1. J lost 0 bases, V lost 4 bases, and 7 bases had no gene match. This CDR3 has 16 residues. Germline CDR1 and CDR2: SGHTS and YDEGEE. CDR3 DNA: TGTGCCAGCAGCGGGGGACAGTTCCTCTCCTACAATGAGCAGTTCTTC. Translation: CASSGGQFLSYNEQFF.

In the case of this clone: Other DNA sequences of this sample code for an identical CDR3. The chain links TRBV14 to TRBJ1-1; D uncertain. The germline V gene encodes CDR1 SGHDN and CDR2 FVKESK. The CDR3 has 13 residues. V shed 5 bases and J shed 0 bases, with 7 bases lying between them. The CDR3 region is CASSSNMNTEAFF. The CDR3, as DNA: TGTGCCAGCAGCTCGAACATGAACACTGAAGCTTTCTTT.

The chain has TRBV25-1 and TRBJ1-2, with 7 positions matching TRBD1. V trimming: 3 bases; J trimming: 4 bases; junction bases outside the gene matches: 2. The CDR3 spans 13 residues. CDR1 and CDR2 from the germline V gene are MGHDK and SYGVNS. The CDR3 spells CASSDGQAYGYTF. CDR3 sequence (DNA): TGTGCCAGCAGTGATGGACAGGCCTATGGCTACACCTTC.

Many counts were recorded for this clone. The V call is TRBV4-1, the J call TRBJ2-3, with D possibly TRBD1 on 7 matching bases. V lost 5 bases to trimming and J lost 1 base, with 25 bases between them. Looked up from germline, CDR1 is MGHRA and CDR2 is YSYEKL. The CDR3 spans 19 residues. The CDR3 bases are TGCGCCAGCAGCTCGCTAAGAGGGGGCGGGATAGATGGCACAGATACGCAGTATTTT. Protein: CASSSLRGGGIDGTDTQYF.

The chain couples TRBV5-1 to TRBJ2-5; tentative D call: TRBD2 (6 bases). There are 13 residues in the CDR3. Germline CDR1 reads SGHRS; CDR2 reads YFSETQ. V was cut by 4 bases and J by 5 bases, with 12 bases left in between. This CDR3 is CASSRLAGETQYF. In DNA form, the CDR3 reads TGCGCCAGCAGCCGACTGGCGGGGGAGACCCAGTACTTC.

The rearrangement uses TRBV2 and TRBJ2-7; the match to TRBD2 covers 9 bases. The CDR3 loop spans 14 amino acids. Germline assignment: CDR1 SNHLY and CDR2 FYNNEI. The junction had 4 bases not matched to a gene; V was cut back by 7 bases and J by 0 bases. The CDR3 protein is CASIRGGDSYEQYF. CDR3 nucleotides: TGTGCCAGCATACGCGGGGGGGACTCCTACGAGCAGTACTTC.

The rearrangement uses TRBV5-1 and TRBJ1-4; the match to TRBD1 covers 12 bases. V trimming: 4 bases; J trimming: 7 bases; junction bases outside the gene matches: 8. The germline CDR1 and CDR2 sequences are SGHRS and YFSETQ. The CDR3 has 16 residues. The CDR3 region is CASSPGTGGAGEKLFF. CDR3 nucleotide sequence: TGCGCCAGCAGCCCCGGGACAGGGGGCGCAGGTGAAAAACTGTTTTTT.

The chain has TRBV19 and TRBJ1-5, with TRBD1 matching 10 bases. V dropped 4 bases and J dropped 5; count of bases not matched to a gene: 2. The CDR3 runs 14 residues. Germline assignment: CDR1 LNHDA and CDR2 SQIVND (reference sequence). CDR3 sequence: CASSSGQGDQPQHF. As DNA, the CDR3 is TGTGCCAGTAGTAGCGGACAGGGGGATCAGCCCCAGCATTTT. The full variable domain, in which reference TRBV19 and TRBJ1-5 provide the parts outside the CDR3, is DGGITQSPKYLFRKEGQNVTLSCEQNLNHDAMYWYRQDPGQGLRLIYYSQIVNDFQKGDIAEGYSVSREKKESFPLTVTSAQKNPTAFYLCASSSGQGDQPQHFGDGTRLSIL.